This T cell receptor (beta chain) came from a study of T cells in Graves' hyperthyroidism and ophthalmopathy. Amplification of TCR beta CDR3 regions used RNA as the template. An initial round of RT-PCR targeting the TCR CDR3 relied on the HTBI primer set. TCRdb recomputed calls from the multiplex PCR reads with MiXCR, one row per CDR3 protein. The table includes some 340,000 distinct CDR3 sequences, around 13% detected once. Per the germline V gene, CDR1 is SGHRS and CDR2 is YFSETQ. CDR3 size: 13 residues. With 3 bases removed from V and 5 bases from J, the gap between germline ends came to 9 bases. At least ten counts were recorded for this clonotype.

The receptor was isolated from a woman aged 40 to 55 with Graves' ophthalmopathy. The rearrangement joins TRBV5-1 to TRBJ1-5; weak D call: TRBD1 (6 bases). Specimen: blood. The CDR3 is CASSWDTDQPQHF. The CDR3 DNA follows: TGCGCCAGCAGCTGGGACACGGATCAGCCCCAGCATTTT.